This TCR beta chain appears in the sequencing data of a study of beta chain features in type 1 diabetes. Study conclusions and caveats: Moderately but significantly shorter TCRB CDR3s were found in Type 1 diabetes patients in all four CD4+ subsets.

This CDR3 is 15 amino acids long. Germline V gives CDR1 SGHVS, CDR2 FNYEAQ. V shed 5 bases and J shed 4 bases, with 15 bases lying between them. Regarding this clone: Its target is not known.

Of the isolated RNA, all was reverse transcribed, and so the sequenced material was expressed TCRB transcripts. Libraries were prepared by immunoSEQ multiplex PCR; TCRdb keeps only in-frame clonotypes and omits some of them. The sample contains around 240,000 clones, roughly 17% of which appear only once. The receptor was isolated from a man aged 25-40 years with type 1 diabetes. Input material: naive CD4+ T cells from blood. This rearrangement joins TRBV7-6 to TRBJ1-3, with D possibly TRBD1 on 6 matching bases. The CDR3: CASSALQGPGNTIYF. The CDR3 DNA follows: TGTGCCAGCAGCGCACTACAGGGACCCGGAAACACCATATATTTT.